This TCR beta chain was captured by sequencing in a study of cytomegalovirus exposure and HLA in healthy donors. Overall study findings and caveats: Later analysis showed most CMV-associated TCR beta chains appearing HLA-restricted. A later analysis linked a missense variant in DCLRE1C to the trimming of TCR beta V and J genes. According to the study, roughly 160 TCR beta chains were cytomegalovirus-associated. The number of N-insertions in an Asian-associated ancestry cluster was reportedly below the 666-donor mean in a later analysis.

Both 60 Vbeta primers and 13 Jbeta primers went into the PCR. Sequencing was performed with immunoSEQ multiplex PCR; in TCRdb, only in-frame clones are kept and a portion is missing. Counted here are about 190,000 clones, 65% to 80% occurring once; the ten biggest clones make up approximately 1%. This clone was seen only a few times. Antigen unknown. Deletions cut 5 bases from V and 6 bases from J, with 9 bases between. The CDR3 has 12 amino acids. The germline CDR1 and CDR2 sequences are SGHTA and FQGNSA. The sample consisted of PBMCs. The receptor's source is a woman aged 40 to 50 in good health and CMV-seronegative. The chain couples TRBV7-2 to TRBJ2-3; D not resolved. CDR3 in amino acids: CASSQLSDTQYF. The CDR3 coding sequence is TGTGCCAGCAGCCAACTGTCGGATACGCAGTATTTT.